Sequencing of this T cell receptor beta chain was carried out in a study of identical twins (dated by TCRdb to about 2016). The study in broad terms: The study deep-sequenced TCR alpha and beta repertoires from monozygotic twins, unrelated adults of various ages and cord blood to test whether fetal clonotypes persist. Replicate twin experiments were performed at different times using different library preparation protocols to rule out contamination.

Here is what the overall study found, with its caveats: Invariant T cells such as MAIT and iNKT could partly confound zero-insertion analyses, though diverse VJ usage argued against this for most clonotypes. Excess twin sharing in beta out-of-frame sequences was weaker because fewer shared sequences lowered the signal-to-noise ratio. In monozygotic twins, out-of-frame TCR alpha sharing was systematically underestimated by recombination models, although the models agreed with sharing between unrelated individuals. Abundant cord blood beta clonotypes had fewer insertions, young adult naive repertoires showed a similar but weaker trend, and memory repertoires showed no such trend. Because the same donors could not be followed over many years, the conclusions depended on cross-sectional statistical analysis. Out-of-frame TCR alpha sequences shared between twins showed an excess of low generation-probability sequences compared with coincidental sharing between unrelated individuals.

Only healthy Caucasian donors were included. The twin cohort comprised three pairs of female monozygotic twins, all aged roughly 18 to 30 years. Positive isolation kits from Invitrogen were used to isolate CD4+ and CD8+ T cell populations. The library came from 5' RACE. The instrument was an Illumina HiSeq 2000. Template switching introduced a universal primer binding site; the final cDNA contained a unique molecular identifier, enabling accurate counting of TCR cDNA molecules. First-strand cDNA for TCR alpha and beta chains was synthesized from specific primers in the conserved constant-segment region. To control for contamination, every cDNA library was double barcoded, receiving both a SMART-Mk sample barcode and Illumina barcodes. TruSeq adapter sequences and Illumina sample barcodes were added in two successive PCR steps. TCR alpha and beta cDNA libraries were sequenced on the Illumina HiSeq platform with custom primers. From the authors' description of their analysis: MiGEC processed the raw reads to extract unique molecular identifiers, while MiXCR was used to determine the CDR3 positions. For each individual, recombination models were inferred using an EM algorithm with the repgenHMM and IGoR tools. Shared clonotypes were analyzed with the tcR package in R, and sharing was normalized by the product of cloneset sizes. To study raw recombination without the effects of thymic and clonal selection, out-of-frame nonproductive sequences were analyzed. TCRdb applied fastp at Q25 and MiXCR to the public reads, then kept only in-frame beta chains. One record per CDR3 amino acid sequence lists the most common genes and DNA. The V and J calls and clone size come from TCRdb's table, not from the authors' own analysis. The table for this sample lists 460,000 or so distinct CDR3 sequences; approximately 15% of them were counted only once. Around 0.48% of the sample belongs to the ten largest clones.

The sample holds a few counts of this clonotype. Its antigen is still unknown. Base qualities are not provided; no much larger clone lies one nucleotide away. These data also formed part of another study, on yellow fever vaccine responses in identical twins. Per the second study: The authors reported that the T cell response to vaccination in identical twins appeared partly convergent and partly personalized. Focusing on identical twins, the study followed the T cell clones that responded to the vaccine, and did so with precision.

Material for sequencing was CD4+ T cells sorted from blood. This receptor was taken from a woman under 30 in good health.

The nucleotides are TGTGCCAGCAGCTTAGAACAGGGTTCCCCGGATGAGCAGTTCTTC. Translated, it gives CASSLEQGSPDEQFF. The chain employs TRBV11-3 and TRBJ2-1, with TRBD1 perhaps the D gene, on 6 matching bases. Spanning cysteine to phenylalanine, the CDR3 consists of 15 amino acids. This entry keeps only the CDR3 DNA: 45 bases, framed from base 1. In the germline V gene, CDR1 corresponds to SGHNT and CDR2 to YENEEA. The trim is 0 bases for V and 8 bases for J, with a gap of 14 bases between the germline ends.